Listed below are T cell receptor beta chains from one sample, sequenced in a study of blood T cells in healthy people across ages. MiXCR, applied by TCRdb to the 5' RACE reads, yields one record per CDR3 protein. The table includes 700,000 to 900,000 distinct CDR3 sequences, 40% to 65% detected once. The source material was blood. The receptors stem from a man older than 75 in good health. Both conserved end residues are part of each CDR3.

V gene: TRBV18
CDR3 protein: CASSPGGDRGDTQYF

V gene: TRBV27
CDR3 protein: CASKPLKGGPEYNEQFF

V gene: TRBV7-2
CDR3 protein: CASSFRRGLVQETQYF

V gene: TRBV18
CDR3 protein: CASSPEGEHQPQHF

V gene: TRBV6-2/TRBV6-3
CDR3 protein: CASTGTQPYEQYF

V gene: TRBV27
CDR3 protein: CASRSRSGRALYNEQFF

V gene: TRBV10-3
CDR3 protein: CAISRGQGYSDEQYF

V gene: TRBV2
CDR3 protein: CASRDQKETQYF

V gene: TRBV10-3
CDR3 protein: CAISGTSEGEQFF

V gene: TRBV14
CDR3 protein: CASSLWGGCEQYF

V gene: TRBV24-1
CDR3 protein: CATSAEDLEDGYEQYF

V gene: TRBV5-1
CDR3 protein: CASSVGQGPQETQYF

V gene: TRBV27
CDR3 protein: CASSLFPRSDGAGSNEQFF

V gene: TRBV10-3
CDR3 protein: CATKGLADSSYNEQFF

V gene: TRBV5-1
CDR3 protein: CASSLATDSLGYAYF

V gene: TRBV2
CDR3 protein: CASSEVQGGIRNTEAFF

V gene: TRBV20-1
CDR3 protein: CSASNGWGGEETQYF

V gene: TRBV5-6
CDR3 protein: CASSSRDEKINQPQHF

V gene: TRBV14
CDR3 protein: CASSIGIYEQYF

V gene: TRBV7-9
CDR3 protein: CASSVDPRVDQPQHF

V gene: TRBV5-1
CDR3 protein: CASSWDYQETQYF

V gene: TRBV28
CDR3 protein: CASSTTTQGEQYF

V gene: TRBV20-1
CDR3 protein: CSAPPPSEVGKQYF

V gene: TRBV5-1
CDR3 protein: CASSSTTGSNEKLFF

V gene: TRBV7-9
CDR3 protein: CASSQGQGPKGIGNQPQHF

V gene: TRBV7-2
CDR3 protein: CASSPGGASGQFF

V gene: TRBV11-2
CDR3 protein: CASSLDGGGYVNEQFF

V gene: TRBV20-1
CDR3 protein: CSARRPGNEQFF

V gene: TRBV29-1
CDR3 protein: CSVAPGTANYGYTF

V gene: TRBV7-2
CDR3 protein: CASSLLRGLGRTKLVYGYTF

V gene: TRBV4-1
CDR3 protein: CASSQGSGSEGETQYF

V gene: TRBV5-1
CDR3 protein: CASTPLQKVYEQYF

V gene: TRBV3-1
CDR3 protein: CASSQGRLAGVGEQFF

V gene: TRBV28
CDR3 protein: CASLSAPGPFYEQYF

V gene: TRBV13
CDR3 protein: CASSVGTPGGKLFF

V gene: TRBV13
CDR3 protein: CASSQLAGGHGELFF

V gene: TRBV7-9
CDR3 protein: CASSLVAGPRETQYF

V gene: TRBV5-1
CDR3 protein: CASSLVDRAVEQFF

V gene: TRBV5-1
CDR3 protein: CASSPEKWDPTYNEQFF

V gene: TRBV6-6
CDR3 protein: CAGSSDAADRGYTF

V gene: TRBV7-9
CDR3 protein: CASSPDSQAIYNEQFF

V gene: TRBV20-1
CDR3 protein: CSASIGGSGNTIYF

V gene: TRBV28
CDR3 protein: CASSGEGVAKNIQYF

V gene: TRBV6-5
CDR3 protein: CASSPTGASEAFF

V gene: TRBV7-8
CDR3 protein: CASSLAGLAGKETQYF

V gene: TRBV9
CDR3 protein: CASSPAAYNEQFF